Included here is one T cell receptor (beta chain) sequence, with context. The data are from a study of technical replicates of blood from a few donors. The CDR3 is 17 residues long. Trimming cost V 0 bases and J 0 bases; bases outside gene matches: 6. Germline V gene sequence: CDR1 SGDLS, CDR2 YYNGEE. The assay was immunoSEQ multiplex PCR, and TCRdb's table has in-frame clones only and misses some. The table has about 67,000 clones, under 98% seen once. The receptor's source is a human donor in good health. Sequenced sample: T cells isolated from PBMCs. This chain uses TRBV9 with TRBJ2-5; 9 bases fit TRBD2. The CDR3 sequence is CASSVALAGPYQETQYF. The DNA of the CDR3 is TGTGCCAGCAGCGTAGCTCTAGCGGGACCGTACCAAGAGACCCAGTACTTC.